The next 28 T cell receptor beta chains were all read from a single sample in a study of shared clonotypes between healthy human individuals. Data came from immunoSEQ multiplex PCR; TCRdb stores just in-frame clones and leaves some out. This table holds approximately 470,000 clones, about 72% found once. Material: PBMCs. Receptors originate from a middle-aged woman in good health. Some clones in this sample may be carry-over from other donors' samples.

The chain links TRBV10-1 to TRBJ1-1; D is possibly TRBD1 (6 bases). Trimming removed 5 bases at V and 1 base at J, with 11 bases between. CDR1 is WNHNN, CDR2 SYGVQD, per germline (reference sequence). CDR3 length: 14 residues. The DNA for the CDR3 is TGCGCCAGCAGTCCGGACAGAGGGAACACTGAAGCTTTCTTT. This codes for CASSPDRGNTEAFF.

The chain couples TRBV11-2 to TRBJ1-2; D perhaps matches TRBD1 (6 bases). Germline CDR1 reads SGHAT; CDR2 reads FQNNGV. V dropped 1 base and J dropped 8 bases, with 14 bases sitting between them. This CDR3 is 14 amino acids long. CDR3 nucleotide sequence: TGTGCCAGCAGCTTAGCGTCAGGGACACACGGCTACACCTTC. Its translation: CASSLASGTHGYTF.

The CDR3 region has the DNA TGCGCCAGCAGCCAAGTTACTAGCGGGAGAAAGGTCGGGCAGTTCTTC. This encodes CASSQVTSGRKVGQFF. The chain uses TRBV4-1 and TRBJ2-1; 11 bases map to TRBD2. V trimming: 1 base; J trimming: 12 bases; junction bases outside the gene matches: 11. This CDR3 region has 16 residues. Germline loops: CDR1 MGHRA, CDR2 YSYEKL.

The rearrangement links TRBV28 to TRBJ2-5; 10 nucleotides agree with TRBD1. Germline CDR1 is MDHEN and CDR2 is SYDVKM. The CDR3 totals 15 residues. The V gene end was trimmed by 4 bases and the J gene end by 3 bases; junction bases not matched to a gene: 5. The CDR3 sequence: CASSSFGTGEETQYF. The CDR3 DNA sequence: TGTGCCAGCAGTTCTTTTGGGACAGGGGAAGAGACCCAGTACTTC.

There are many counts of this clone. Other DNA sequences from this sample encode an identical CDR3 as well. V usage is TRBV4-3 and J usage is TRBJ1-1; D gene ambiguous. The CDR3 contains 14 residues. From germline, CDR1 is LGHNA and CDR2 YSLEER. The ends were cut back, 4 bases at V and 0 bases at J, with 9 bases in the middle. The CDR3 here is CASSRHRMNTEAFF. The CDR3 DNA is TGCGCCAGCAGCCGGCACCGCATGAACACTGAAGCTTTCTTT.

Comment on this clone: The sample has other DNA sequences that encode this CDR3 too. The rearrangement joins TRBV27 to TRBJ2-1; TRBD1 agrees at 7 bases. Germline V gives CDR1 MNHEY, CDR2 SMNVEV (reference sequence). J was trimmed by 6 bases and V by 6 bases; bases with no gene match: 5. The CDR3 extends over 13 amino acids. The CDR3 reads CASSPDRANEQFF. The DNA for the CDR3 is TGTGCCAGCAGCCCCGACAGGGCCAATGAGCAGTTCTTC.

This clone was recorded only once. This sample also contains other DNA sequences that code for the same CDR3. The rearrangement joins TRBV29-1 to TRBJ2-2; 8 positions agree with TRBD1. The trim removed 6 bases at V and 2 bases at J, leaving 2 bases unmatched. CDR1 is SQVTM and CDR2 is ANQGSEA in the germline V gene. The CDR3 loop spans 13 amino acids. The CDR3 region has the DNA TGCAGCGTCGACAGGGGAAACACCGGGGAGCTGTTTTTT. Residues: CSVDRGNTGELFF.

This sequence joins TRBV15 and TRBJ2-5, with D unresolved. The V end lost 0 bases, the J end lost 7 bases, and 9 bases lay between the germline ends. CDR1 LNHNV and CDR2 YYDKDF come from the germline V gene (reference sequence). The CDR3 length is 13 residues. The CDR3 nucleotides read TGTGCCACCAGCAGAGATGGGTTGGGGACCCAGTACTTC. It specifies CATSRDGLGTQYF.

This CDR3 is CASSFGTSGRAGYEQYF. The CDR3, as DNA: TGTGCCAGCAGCTTCGGGACTAGCGGGAGAGCTGGCTACGAGCAGTACTTC. J is TRBJ2-7 and V is TRBV7-2; TRBD2 matches at 14 bases. The CDR3 runs to 17 residues. Germline CDR1 SGHTA, CDR2 FQGNSA. V dropped 3 bases and J dropped 3; count of bases not matched to a gene: 7.

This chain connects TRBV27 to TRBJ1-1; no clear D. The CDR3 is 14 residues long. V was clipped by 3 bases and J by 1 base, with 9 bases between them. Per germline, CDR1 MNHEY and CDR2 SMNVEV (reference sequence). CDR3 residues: CASSLREGNTEAFF. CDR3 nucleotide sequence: TGTGCCAGCAGTTTGAGGGAAGGGAACACTGAAGCTTTCTTT.

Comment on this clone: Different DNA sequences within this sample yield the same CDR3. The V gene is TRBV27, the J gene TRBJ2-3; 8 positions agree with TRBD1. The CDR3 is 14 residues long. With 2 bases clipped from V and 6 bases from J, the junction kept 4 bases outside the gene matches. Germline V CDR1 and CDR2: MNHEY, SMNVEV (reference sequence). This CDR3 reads CASSLQGALDTQYF. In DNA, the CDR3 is TGTGCCAGCAGTTTACAGGGGGCTCTCGATACGCAGTATTTT.

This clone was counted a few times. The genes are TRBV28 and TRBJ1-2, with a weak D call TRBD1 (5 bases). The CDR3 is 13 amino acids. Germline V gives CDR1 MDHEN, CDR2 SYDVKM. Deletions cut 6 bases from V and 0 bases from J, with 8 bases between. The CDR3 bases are TGTGCCAGCAGGCCGGGGCCTAACTATGGCTACACCTTC. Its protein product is CASRPGPNYGYTF.

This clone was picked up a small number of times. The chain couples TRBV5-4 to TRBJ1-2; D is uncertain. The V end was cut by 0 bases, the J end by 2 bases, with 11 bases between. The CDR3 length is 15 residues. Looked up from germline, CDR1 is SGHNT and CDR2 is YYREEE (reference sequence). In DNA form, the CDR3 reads TGTGCCAGCAGCTTGGGGCGTCTAGGGAACTATGGCTACACCTTC. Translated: CASSLGRLGNYGYTF.

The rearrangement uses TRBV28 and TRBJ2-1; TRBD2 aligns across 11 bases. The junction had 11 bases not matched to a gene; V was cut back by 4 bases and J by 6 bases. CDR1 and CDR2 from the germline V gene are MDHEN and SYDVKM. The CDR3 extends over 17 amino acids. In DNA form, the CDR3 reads TGTGCCAGCAGTTCCCCAAAGTACCTAGCGGGAGGCAATGAGCAGTTCTTC. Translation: CASSSPKYLAGGNEQFF.

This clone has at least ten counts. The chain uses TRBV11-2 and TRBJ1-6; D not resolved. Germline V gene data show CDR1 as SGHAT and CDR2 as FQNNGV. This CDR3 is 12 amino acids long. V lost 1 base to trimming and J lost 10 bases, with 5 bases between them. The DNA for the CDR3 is TGTGCCAGCAGCTTAGGGACCTCACCCCTCCACTTT. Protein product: CASSLGTSPLHF. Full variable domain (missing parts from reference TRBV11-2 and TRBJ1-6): EAGVAQSPRYKIIEKRQSVAFWCNPISGHATLYWYQQILGQGPKLLIQFQNNGVVDDSQLPKDRFSAERLKGVDSTLKIQPAKLEDSAVYLCASSLGTSPLHFGNGTRLTVT.

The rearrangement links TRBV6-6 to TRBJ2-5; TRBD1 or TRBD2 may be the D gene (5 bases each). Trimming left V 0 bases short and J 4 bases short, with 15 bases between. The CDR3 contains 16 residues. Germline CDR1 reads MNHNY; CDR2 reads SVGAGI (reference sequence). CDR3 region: CASSYSGEMGRETQYF. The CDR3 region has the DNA TGTGCCAGCAGTTACTCCGGGGAAATGGGGCGAGAGACCCAGTACTTC.

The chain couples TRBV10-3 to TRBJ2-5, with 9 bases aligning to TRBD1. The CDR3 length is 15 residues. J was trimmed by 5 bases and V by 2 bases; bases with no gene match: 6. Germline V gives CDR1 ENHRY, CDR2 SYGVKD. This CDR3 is CAISEDRGNMETQYF. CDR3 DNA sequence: TGTGCCATCAGTGAGGACAGGGGGAACATGGAGACCCAGTACTTC.

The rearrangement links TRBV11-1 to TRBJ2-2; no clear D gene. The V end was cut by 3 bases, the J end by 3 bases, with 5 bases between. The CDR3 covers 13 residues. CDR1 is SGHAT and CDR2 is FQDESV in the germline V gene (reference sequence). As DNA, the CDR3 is TGTGCCAGCAGCTTTGATTACACCGGGGAGCTGTTTTTT. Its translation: CASSFDYTGELFF.

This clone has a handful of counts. The CDR3 protein is CASRQLAGGGEQFF. DNA for the CDR3: TGTGCCAGCAGGCAACTAGCGGGAGGGGGTGAGCAGTTCTTC. The V call is TRBV6-5, the J call TRBJ2-1; TRBD2 matches at 13 bases. The V segment lost 6 bases and the J segment 9 bases; nucleotides outside the gene matches: 5. Germline lookup yields CDR1 MNHEY and CDR2 SVGAGI. The CDR3 consists of 14 residues.

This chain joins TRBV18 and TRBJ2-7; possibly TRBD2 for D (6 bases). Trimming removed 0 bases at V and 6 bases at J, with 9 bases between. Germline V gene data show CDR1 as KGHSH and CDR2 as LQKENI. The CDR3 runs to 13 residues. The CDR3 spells CASSPPGLSEQYF. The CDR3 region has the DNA TGTGCCAGCTCACCACCGGGACTCAGCGAGCAGTACTTC. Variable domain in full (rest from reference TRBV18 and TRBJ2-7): NAGVMQNPRHLVRRRGQEARLRCSPMKGHSHVYWYRQLPEEGLKFMVYLQKENIIDESGMPKERFSAEFPKEGPSILRIQQVVRGDSAAYFCASSPPGLSEQYFGPGTRLTVT.

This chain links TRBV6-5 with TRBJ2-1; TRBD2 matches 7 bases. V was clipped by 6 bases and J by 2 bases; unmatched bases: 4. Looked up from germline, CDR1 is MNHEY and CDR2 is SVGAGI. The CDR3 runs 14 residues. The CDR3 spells CASSPRGAYNEQFF. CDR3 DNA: TGTGCCAGCAGCCCCCGGGGGGCCTACAATGAGCAGTTCTTC.

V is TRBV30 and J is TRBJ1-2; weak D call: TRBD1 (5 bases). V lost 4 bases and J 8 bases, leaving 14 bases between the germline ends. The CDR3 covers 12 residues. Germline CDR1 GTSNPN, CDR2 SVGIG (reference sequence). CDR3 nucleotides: TGTGCCTGGAACTTGGACACGCGAGGCTACACCTTC. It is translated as CAWNLDTRGYTF. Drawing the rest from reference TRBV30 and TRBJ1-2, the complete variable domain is SQTIHQWPATLVQPVGSPLSLECTVEGTSNPNLYWYRQAAGRGLQLLFYSVGIGQISSEVPQNLSASRPQDRQFILSSKKLLLSDSGFYLCAWNLDTRGYTFGSGTRLTVV.

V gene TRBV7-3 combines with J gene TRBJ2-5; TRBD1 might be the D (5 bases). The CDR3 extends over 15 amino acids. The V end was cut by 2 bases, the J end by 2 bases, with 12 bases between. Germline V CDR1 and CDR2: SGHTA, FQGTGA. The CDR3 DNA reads TGTGCCAGCAGCTTACAAAGGGGTACACAAGAGACCCAGTACTTC. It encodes CASSLQRGTQETQYF.

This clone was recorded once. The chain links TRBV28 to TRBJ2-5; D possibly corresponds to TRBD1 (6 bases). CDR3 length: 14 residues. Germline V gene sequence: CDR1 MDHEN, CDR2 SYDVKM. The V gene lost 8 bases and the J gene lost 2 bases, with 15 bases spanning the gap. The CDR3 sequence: CASSGQTVQETQYF. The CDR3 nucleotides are TGTGCCAGCTCTGGACAGACCGTACAAGAGACCCAGTACTTC.

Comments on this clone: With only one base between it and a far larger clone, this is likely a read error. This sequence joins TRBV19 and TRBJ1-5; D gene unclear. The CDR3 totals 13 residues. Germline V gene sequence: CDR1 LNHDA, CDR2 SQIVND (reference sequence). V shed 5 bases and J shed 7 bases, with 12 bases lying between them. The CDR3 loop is CASSGVRGQPQHF. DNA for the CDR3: TGTGCCAGTAGTGGGGTCCGAGGGCAGCCCCAGCATTTT.

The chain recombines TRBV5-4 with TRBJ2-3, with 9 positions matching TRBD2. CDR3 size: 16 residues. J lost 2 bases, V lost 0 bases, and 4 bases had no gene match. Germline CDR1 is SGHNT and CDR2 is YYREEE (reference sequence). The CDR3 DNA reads TGTGCCAGCAGCTTGGCGTCTAGCGGGACCACAGATACGCAGTATTTT. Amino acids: CASSLASSGTTDTQYF.

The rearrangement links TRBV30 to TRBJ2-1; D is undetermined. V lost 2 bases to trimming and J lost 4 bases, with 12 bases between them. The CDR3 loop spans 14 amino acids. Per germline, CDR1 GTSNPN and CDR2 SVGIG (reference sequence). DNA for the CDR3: TGTGCCTGGAGTCTGGGCAGAAAATACAATGAGCAGTTCTTC. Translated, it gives CAWSLGRKYNEQFF.

CDR3 in amino acids: CASSYGRTQYF. The DNA of the CDR3 is TGTGCCAGCAGTTACGGGAGGACCCAGTACTTC. The chain joins TRBV6-1 to TRBJ2-5, with D tentatively TRBD2 (6 bases). Germline V gene lookup returns CDR1 MNHNS and CDR2 SASEGT. Trimming left V 5 bases short and J 7 bases short, with 8 bases between. This CDR3 is 11 amino acids long.